This T cell receptor (beta chain) is from a study of vaccination and CD4 T cells after COVID-19. Overall study: A CEFX pool, an HIV-1 Nef pool, or no peptide went to control cultures.

Sequencing of the DNA from cultured CD4+ T cells was carried out with the Oncomine TCR Beta short-read assay. Cultured CD4+ T cells were the source of extracted genomic DNA. TCRdb processed the PCR reads anew with MiXCR; each CDR3 protein has one entry. The sample lists 15,000 to 20,000 distinct CDR3 sequences, 51% occurring once. The time point is: late sampling 161 to 241 days after vaccination in a few convalescent patients. Noted treatment: approximately 9-day PBMC culture with coronavirus spike peptide pools or control peptides (ViraFEST assay). The study, taken as a whole, reports: From 21 to 38, the median of SARS-CoV-2-reactive clonotypes rose without reaching significance.

CDR1 DFQATT and CDR2 SNEGSKA come from the germline V gene (reference sequence). The CDR3 totals 15 residues. V shed 5 bases and J 0 bases; nucleotides not matched to a gene: 7. A remark on this clonotype: Its matching antigen is unknown.

The chain links TRBV20-1 to TRBJ1-5; the match to TRBD1 covers 7 bases. This receptor was identified in a human donor who had recovered from COVID-19. This specimen was CD4+ T cells from blood, cultured in vitro, taken about 7 months after SARS-CoV-2 vaccination. DNA of the CDR3: TGCAGTGCTGAACAGGGGTCTAGTAGCAATCAGCCCCAGCATTTT. It specifies CSAEQGSSSNQPQHF.